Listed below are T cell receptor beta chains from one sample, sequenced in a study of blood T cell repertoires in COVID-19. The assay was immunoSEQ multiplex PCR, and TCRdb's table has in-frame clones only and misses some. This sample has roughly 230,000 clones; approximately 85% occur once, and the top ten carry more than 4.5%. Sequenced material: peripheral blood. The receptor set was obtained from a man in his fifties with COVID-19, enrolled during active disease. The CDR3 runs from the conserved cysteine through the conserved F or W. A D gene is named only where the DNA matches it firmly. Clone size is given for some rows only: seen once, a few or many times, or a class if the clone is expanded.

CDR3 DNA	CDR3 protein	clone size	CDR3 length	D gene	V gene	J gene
TGTGCCAGCAGCTCCAGACGGACAAACACAGATACGCAGTATTTT	CASSSRRTNTDTQYF	.	15	.	TRBV7-2	TRBJ2-3
TGCGCCAGCAGCCAAGATGGACAGGGAAGTAATTCACCCCTCCACTTT	CASSQDGQGSNSPLHF	.	16	TRBD1	TRBV4-1	TRBJ1-6
TGCAGCGCTCCGGGACTAGCGGCTTCTCGGGGGGGTACGCAGTATTTT	CSAPGLAASRGGTQYF	.	16	TRBD2	TRBV29-1	TRBJ2-3
TGTGCCAGCAGCTTAGGCAAGGGGGCGCCCGAGCAGTACTTC	CASSLGKGAPEQYF	.	14	TRBD1	TRBV5-4	TRBJ2-7
TGTGCCAGCAGGCCGGGGGGTCAAGAGACCCAGTACTTC	CASRPGGQETQYF	.	13	TRBD2	TRBV6-6	TRBJ2-5
TGTGCCAGCAGTGAAGTTGTGGACAGGGAAGAGGGTTGGGCTGAAGCTTTCTTT	CASSEVVDREEGWAEAFF	few	18	TRBD1	TRBV2	TRBJ1-1
TGTGCCAGCAGCCTAAGTGGGGCTAGTCAGTATTTT	CASSLSGASQYF	.	12	.	TRBV3-1/TRBV3-2	TRBJ2-3
TGTGCCAGCAGTTACTCGGGGACTTCGAACACCGGGGAGCTGTTTTTT	CASSYSGTSNTGELFF	.	16	.	TRBV6-5	TRBJ2-2
TGTGCCAGCAGCTATGACGGGACTTTTGCTGAAGCTTTCTTT	CASSYDGTFAEAFF	.	14	.	TRBV6-4	TRBJ1-1
TGCGCCAGCAGCAGAGGACAGGATCGCACTGAAGCTTTCTTT	CASSRGQDRTEAFF	.	14	TRBD1	TRBV5-1	TRBJ1-1